This T cell receptor (beta chain) is from a study of regulatory T cells in long-lasting Graves disease. Overall study: The antithyroid drugs taken by newly diagnosed Graves' patients had been used for under 3 months.

This clonotype was seen at least ten times. Antigen specificity is unknown. CDR1 and CDR2 (germline): SGHRS, YFSETQ. With 3 bases clipped from V and 8 bases from J, the junction kept 9 bases outside the gene matches. The CDR3 covers 17 residues. For TCR beta, libraries came from iRepertoire HTBI primers and Arm-PCR of CDR3 regions. TCRdb reprocessed the multiplex PCR reads via MiXCR and lists one record per CDR3 protein. Among more than 400,000 distinct CDR3 sequences listed, about 17% were seen once. Study observations and caveats: New patients shared approximately 930 public clonotypes, fewer than the roughly 2,600 shared by persistent patients.

Time point noted: newly diagnosed GD, antithyroid drugs for less than 3 months. PBMCs were the source of the RNA used for TCR sequencing. The same sample was also used in a study of T cells in Graves' hyperthyroidism and ophthalmopathy. As reported in that work: The primer set for the first-round RT-PCR of the TCR CDR3 was HTBI.

The chain joins TRBV5-1 to TRBJ2-1; 15 bases align to TRBD2. The TCR was taken from a man aged 35-49 years with Graves disease. Sequences were derived from peripheral blood mononuclear cells (PBMCs), sampled at new diagnosis, from a patient treated with antithyroid drugs. The CDR3 loop reads CASSYGLAGGLYHEQFF. DNA for the CDR3: TGCGCCAGCAGCTACGGACTAGCGGGAGGGCTTTACCATGAGCAGTTCTTC.